The next 27 T cell receptor beta chains were all read from a single sample in a study of regulatory T cells in long-lasting Graves disease. The time point was: newly diagnosed GD, antithyroid drugs for less than 3 months. PBMC RNA was the source of the TCR library. CDR3-region Arm-PCR and iRepertoire HTBI primers produced the TCR beta libraries. TCRdb re-derived calls from the multiplex PCR reads in MiXCR, one entry per CDR3 protein. The sample carries about 560,000 distinct CDR3 sequences, around 15% recorded once. A further study also used this sample, focusing on T cells in Graves' hyperthyroidism and ophthalmopathy.

The sequenced sample was peripheral blood mononuclear cells (PBMCs), obtained at new diagnosis, from a patient treated with antithyroid drugs. These receptors came from a man aged 18 to 29 with Graves disease.

This clonotype was detected ten times or more. DNA of the CDR3: TGTGCCAGCAGCCAAGCGGGAGGAGGCACCGGGGAGCTGTTTTTT. Its translation: CASSQAGGGTGELFF. The rearrangement uses TRBV28 and TRBJ2-2; 9 bases are a match to TRBD2. V gave up 6 bases and J gave up 4 bases; unmatched junction bases: 6. The CDR3 loop spans 15 amino acids. The germline gives CDR1 MDHEN, CDR2 SYDVKM.

This clonotype has more than one count but fewer than ten. The chain recombines TRBV5-1 with TRBJ1-1, with 8 bases lining up with TRBD1. Germline trimming cut 0 bases from V and 8 bases from J; bases unmatched to any gene: 3. Germline V lookup: CDR1 SGHRS, CDR2 YFSETQ. The CDR3 covers 13 residues. The CDR3 loop reads CASSLGTGSEAFF. In nucleotides, the CDR3 is TGCGCCAGCAGCTTGGGGACAGGGTCGGAAGCTTTCTTT. The variable domain in full, completed from reference TRBV5-1 and TRBJ1-1, reads KAGVTQTPRYLIKTRGQQVTLSCSPISGHRSVSWYQQTPGQGLQFLFEYFSETQRNKGNFPGRFSGRQFSNSRSEMNVSTLELGDSALYLCASSLGTGSEAFFGQGTRLTVV.

V usage is TRBV29-1 and J usage is TRBJ2-3, with 10 positions matching TRBD1. J was trimmed by 0 bases and V by 7 bases; bases with no gene match: 13. CDR3 length equals 17 residues. CDR1 SQVTM and CDR2 ANQGSEA come from the germline V gene. This chain's CDR3 is CSATGTGDTSSTDTQYF. DNA of the CDR3: TGCAGCGCCACGGGGACAGGGGACACCTCAAGCACAGATACGCAGTATTTT.

This clonotype appeared many times. V gene TRBV28 combines with J gene TRBJ2-3, with D tentatively TRBD2 (5 bases). The CDR3 length is 16 residues. V was cut by 3 bases and J by 1 base, with 14 bases left in between. The V gene's germline CDR1 is MDHEN and CDR2 SYDVKM. The CDR3 DNA reads as TGTGCCAGCAGTTTGCGTTCGGACGGGGGCACAGATACGCAGTATTTT. Amino acid sequence: CASSLRSDGGTDTQYF.

This chain joins TRBV12-3 or TRBV12-4 and TRBJ2-1, with 12 bases matching TRBD2. There are 18 residues in the CDR3. V gave up 5 bases and J gave up 9 bases; unmatched junction bases: 17. The CDR3 reads CASSPRTSGIPGSSEQFF. The CDR3 nucleotides are TGTGCCAGCAGTCCGAGGACTAGCGGGATCCCTGGATCGAGTGAGCAGTTCTTC.

V and J are TRBV20-1 and TRBJ1-2; a possible D gene is TRBD1 (6 bases). V lost 0 bases, J lost 8 bases, and 16 bases lay in between. CDR1 and CDR2 (germline): DFQATT, SNEGSKA (reference sequence). The CDR3 spans 14 residues. The CDR3 region has the DNA TGCAGTGCTAGAGACCTAAACAGGGTTTACGGCTACACCTTC. As protein: CSARDLNRVYGYTF.

This clonotype was seen a handful of times. The chain couples TRBV6-1 to TRBJ2-1; maybe TRBD1 (5 bases). In germline, CDR1 is MNHNS, CDR2 SASEGT. This CDR3 spans 15 amino acids. The V and J ends lost 5 bases and 4 bases respectively, with 15 bases between them. The CDR3 here is CASSPTGHPYNEQFF. In DNA, the CDR3 is TGTGCCAGCAGTCCTACCGGACACCCTTACAATGAGCAGTTCTTC.

This clonotype has a count of ten or more. The junction differs from germline at one of its ends, possibly a read error. The chain recombines TRBV6-1 with TRBJ1-1, with D unclear. From germline, CDR1 is MNHNS and CDR2 SASEGT. This CDR3 has 14 residues. The CDR3, as DNA: TGCGCCAGCAGTGAAAAGCGCCCGAACACTGAAGCTTTCTTT. It translates to CASSEKRPNTEAFF.

As regards this clonotype: It may be a read error: a sequence one base away is much more abundant. V and J are TRBV27 and TRBJ2-5, with TRBD1 identical over 8 bases. CDR1 MNHEY and CDR2 SMNVEV come from the germline V gene (reference sequence). CDR3 length: 19 amino acids. CDR3 nucleotides: TGTGCCAGCAGTTTCGGCAGGGGGCAAATGTTATCGGTCCAAGAGCCCCAGTACTTC. Amino acid sequence: CASSFGRGQMLSVQEPQYF.

This clonotype was detected only a few times. The chain is built from TRBV9 and TRBJ2-2; unclear D gene. The V gene's germline CDR1 is SGDLS and CDR2 YYNGEE. The ends were cut back, 0 bases at V and 2 bases at J, with 11 bases in the middle. The CDR3 consists of 16 residues. CDR3 region: CASSVERVPNTGELFF. For the CDR3, the DNA is TGTGCCAGCAGCGTAGAGCGAGTCCCAAACACCGGGGAGCTGTTTTTT.

This clonotype was counted between two and nine times. This chain connects TRBV20-1 to TRBJ2-1, with D perhaps matching TRBD2 (5 bases). The CDR3 extends over 13 amino acids. The germline V gene has CDR1 DFQATT and CDR2 SNEGSKA (reference sequence). Trimming cost V 6 bases and J 0 bases, with 9 bases left between them. The CDR3 loop reads CSARDYSYNEQFF. The CDR3 coding sequence is TGCAGTGCCCGGGATTACTCCTACAATGAGCAGTTCTTC.

As for this clonotype: One end of the junction varies from germline; a read error may be responsible. J is TRBJ2-3 and V is TRBV27, with D unresolved. The CDR3 runs to 16 residues. Germline CDR1 is MNHEY and CDR2 is SMNVEV (reference sequence). The CDR3 sequence: CASSLSPADSTDTQYF. The CDR3 DNA is TGTGCCAGCAGTCTATCCCCCGCGGACAGCACAGATACGCAGTATTTT.

The rearrangement links TRBV7-2 to TRBJ2-5, with a tentative D call TRBD2 (6 bases). V was cut by 1 base and J by 2 bases, with 20 bases left in between. The CDR3 spans 18 residues. CDR1 is SGHTA, CDR2 FQGNSA, per germline. The CDR3: CASSLEAGGSGPQETQYF. The CDR3, as DNA: TGTGCCAGCAGCTTAGAGGCCGGCGGAAGCGGGCCTCAAGAGACCCAGTACTTC.

The chain uses TRBV29-1 and TRBJ1-3; D unresolved. V lost 4 bases to trimming and J lost 0 bases, with 7 bases between them. The CDR3 has 13 amino acids. Germline V gives CDR1 SQVTM, CDR2 ANQGSEA. Here the CDR3 DNA reads TGCAGCGTTGCAGAGAACTCTGGAAACACCATATATTTT. Amino acid sequence: CSVAENSGNTIYF.

A few counts support this clonotype. The gene calls are TRBV6-1 and TRBJ2-6; the D is unclear. V was clipped by 5 bases and J by 0 bases, with 8 bases between them. CDR3 size: 15 residues. Germline V gene sequence: CDR1 MNHNS, CDR2 SASEGT. This chain's CDR3 is CASSLDFSGANVLTF. CDR3 nucleotides: TGTGCCAGCAGTCTCGATTTCTCTGGGGCCAACGTCCTGACTTTC.

This clonotype was detected only a few times. The chain is built from TRBV10-1 and TRBJ2-7, with 12 bases identical to TRBD2. The CDR3 runs 15 residues. Looked up from germline, CDR1 is WNHNN and CDR2 is SYGVQD (reference sequence). The junction had 2 bases not matched to a gene; V was cut back by 2 bases and J by 3 bases. The CDR3 DNA is TGCGCCAGCAGTGAGGCGACTAGCGGGAGCTACGAGCAGTACTTC. Translating gives CASSEATSGSYEQYF.

There are a few counts of this clonotype. This sequence joins TRBV20-1 and TRBJ2-7; D is perhaps TRBD2 (5 bases). The CDR3 spans 14 residues. Germline lookup yields CDR1 DFQATT and CDR2 SNEGSKA (reference sequence). Trimming cost V 0 bases and J 2 bases, with 11 bases left between them. CDR3 DNA sequence: TGCAGTGCTAGAGACCGTCGGGGTACCTACGAGCAGTACTTC. This translates into CSARDRRGTYEQYF.

This chain links TRBV5-1 with TRBJ2-5; perhaps TRBD1 as D (5 bases). The CDR3 is 13 amino acids. The ends were cut back, 4 bases at V and 3 bases at J, with 10 bases in the middle. Per germline, CDR1 SGHRS and CDR2 YFSETQ. CDR3 sequence: CASSGAREETQYF. The CDR3 DNA reads TGCGCCAGCAGCGGGGCCAGGGAAGAGACCCAGTACTTC.

Only a few counts were recorded for this clonotype. The chain combines TRBV5-8 with TRBJ1-1; a possible D gene is TRBD1 (5 bases). Deletions cut 0 bases from V and 11 bases from J, with 11 bases between. The CDR3 contains 12 residues. Germline assignment: CDR1 SGHTS and CDR2 YDEGEE. CDR3 nucleotide sequence: TGTGCCAGCAGCTTGGGGGGACTGTCGGCTTTCTTT. Protein sequence: CASSLGGLSAFF.

The rearrangement links TRBV7-9 to TRBJ1-2; tentative D call: TRBD1 (5 bases). Trimming removed 1 base at V and 5 bases at J, with 14 bases between. Germline-derived CDR1 and CDR2 are SEHNR and FQNEAQ (reference sequence). The CDR3 is 15 residues long. For the CDR3, the DNA is TGTGCCAGCAGCTTAGGGGGACTCGAAACTTATGGCTACACCTTC. Residues: CASSLGGLETYGYTF.

This chain connects TRBV9 to TRBJ2-2; D possibly corresponds to TRBD1 (5 bases). The CDR3 loop spans 16 amino acids. From germline, CDR1 is SGDLS and CDR2 YYNGEE. Trimming took off 0 bases at V and 7 bases at J, with 16 bases between the two ends. The CDR3 spells CASSVESGKMGGELFF. CDR3 nucleotide sequence: TGTGCCAGCAGCGTAGAGTCAGGGAAAATGGGCGGGGAGCTGTTTTTT.

This clonotype has a count of ten or more. This chain links TRBV11-1 with TRBJ2-1; 7 positions match TRBD2. This CDR3 has 17 amino acids. Looked up from germline, CDR1 is SGHAT and CDR2 is FQDESV (reference sequence). V lost 5 bases to trimming and J lost 6 bases; unmatched junction nucleotides: 16. CDR3 bases: TGTGCCAGCAGCAATACCCGAGGGACTACGCAGGGCAATGAGCAGTTCTTC. As protein: CASSNTRGTTQGNEQFF. Filled out from reference TRBV11-1 and TRBJ2-1, the complete variable domain reads EAEVAQSPRYKITEKSQAVAFWCDPISGHATLYWYRQILGQGPELLVQFQDESVVDDSQLPKDRFSAERLKGVDSTLKIQPAELGDSAMYLCASSNTRGTTQGNEQFFGPGTRLTVL.

This clonotype was counted only a few times. The chain uses TRBV6-9 and TRBJ1-2; no clear D. This CDR3 comprises 13 residues. Per the germline V gene, CDR1 is MNHGY and CDR2 is SVAAGI. V dropped 4 bases and J dropped 4 bases, with 10 bases sitting between them. The CDR3 DNA reads as TGTGCCAGCAGTTCCGACGGACTCTATGGCTACACCTTC. Translating gives CASSSDGLYGYTF.

This clonotype was recorded a few times. The chain combines TRBV20-1 with TRBJ1-2; D is ambiguous. The ends were cut back, 6 bases at V and 4 bases at J, with 15 bases in the middle. The CDR3 totals 13 residues. Germline CDR1 reads DFQATT; CDR2 reads SNEGSKA (reference sequence). The CDR3 spells CSADQSGPYGYTF. In nucleotides, the CDR3 is TGCAGTGCCGACCAAAGTGGGCCCTATGGCTACACCTTC.

This clonotype turned up a few times. V is TRBV19 and J is TRBJ2-4; TRBD1 matches at 8 bases. J lost 0 bases, V lost 3 bases, and 13 bases had no gene match. This CDR3 has 19 amino acids. CDR1 is LNHDA, CDR2 SQIVND, per germline (reference sequence). CDR3 bases: TGTGCCAGTAGTATCACTCGGACAGGGTACAACAGAGCCAAAAACATTCAGTACTTC. Its translation is CASSITRTGYNRAKNIQYF.

This clonotype has ten or more counts. The chain joins TRBV20-1 to TRBJ2-1, with 9 bases aligning to TRBD1. Germline CDR1 and CDR2: DFQATT and SNEGSKA (reference sequence). CDR3 length equals 14 residues. V lost 0 bases, J lost 7 bases, and 4 bases stayed unmatched. The CDR3 region has the DNA TGCAGTGCTAGAGACGGGACAGGGACAAATGAGCAGTTCTTC. It encodes CSARDGTGTNEQFF.

This clonotype was picked up many times. The chain carries TRBV13 and TRBJ2-7; TRBD2 might be the D (6 bases). The V end was cut by 5 bases, the J end by 2 bases, with 16 bases between. Germline V gene sequence: CDR1 PRHDT, CDR2 FYEKMQ (reference sequence). The CDR3 runs to 15 residues. DNA of the CDR3: TGTGCCAGCAGCGCTCGGCGGGATTTCACCTACGAGCAGTACTTC. Translating it yields CASSARRDFTYEQYF.